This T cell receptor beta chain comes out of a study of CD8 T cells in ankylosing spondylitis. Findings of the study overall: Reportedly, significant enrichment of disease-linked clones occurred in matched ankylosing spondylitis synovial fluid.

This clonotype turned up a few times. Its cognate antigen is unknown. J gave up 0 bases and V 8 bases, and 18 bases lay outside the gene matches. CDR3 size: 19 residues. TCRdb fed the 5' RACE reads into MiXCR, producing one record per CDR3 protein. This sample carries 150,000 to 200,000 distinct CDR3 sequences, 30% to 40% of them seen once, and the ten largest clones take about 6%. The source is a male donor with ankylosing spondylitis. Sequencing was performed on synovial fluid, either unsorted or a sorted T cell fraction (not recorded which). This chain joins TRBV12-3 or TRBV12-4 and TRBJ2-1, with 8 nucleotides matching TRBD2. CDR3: CASCPRASGSPRSYNEQFF. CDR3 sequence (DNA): TGTGCCAGCTGCCCCAGGGCTAGCGGGTCCCCCCGCTCCTACAATGAGCAGTTCTTC.